These 7 T cell receptor beta chains originate from one sample sequenced in a study of cytomegalovirus exposure and HLA in healthy donors. PCR was performed using 60 Vbeta and 13 Jbeta primers. The assay was immunoSEQ multiplex PCR, and TCRdb's table has in-frame clones only and misses some. The table has 150,000 to 200,000 clones, 65% to 90% seen once. Sequences were obtained from PBMCs. The receptors originated from a woman aged 45-65 years in good health and CMV-seronegative.

The rearrangement uses TRBV10-1 and TRBJ2-7, with a tentative D call TRBD2 (5 bases). The CDR3 totals 15 residues. V lost 10 bases to trimming and J lost 0 bases, with 19 bases between them. Looked up from germline, CDR1 is WNHNN and CDR2 is SYGVQD (reference sequence). The CDR3 loop reads CATERWTVTSYEQYF. CDR3 in DNA: TGCGCCACGGAACGATGGACTGTTACCTCCTACGAGCAGTACTTC.

The chain uses TRBV15 and TRBJ1-3; D might be TRBD1 (6 bases). Deletions cut 0 bases from V and 2 bases from J, with 11 bases between. This CDR3 comprises 16 residues. The germline gives CDR1 LNHNV, CDR2 YYDKDF (reference sequence). Written as DNA, the CDR3 is TGTGCCACCAGCAGAGAGGGGGGGCGCACTGGAAACACCATATATTTT. Protein sequence: CATSREGGRTGNTIYF.

This rearrangement joins TRBV4-1 to TRBJ2-3; TRBD2 aligns across 7 bases. The germline V gene encodes CDR1 MGHRA and CDR2 YSYEKL. The CDR3 has 19 residues. J lost 5 bases, V lost 4 bases, and 21 bases had no gene match. The CDR3 sequence is CASSRTEGRAGGEGDTQYF. CDR3 nucleotide sequence: TGCGCCAGCAGCCGTACGGAGGGGAGGGCTGGTGGAGAGGGAGATACGCAGTATTTT.

CDR3 in amino acids: CASSPPGQGQAGELFF. The CDR3 bases are TGTGCCAGCTCACCACCGGGACAGGGACAGGCCGGGGAGCTGTTTTTT. V usage is TRBV18 and J usage is TRBJ2-2; TRBD1 matches at 9 bases. The CDR3 extends over 16 amino acids. Germline CDR1 KGHSH, CDR2 LQKENI. V was clipped by 0 bases and J by 6 bases; unmatched bases: 5. Looking up the rest from reference TRBV18 and TRBJ2-2 gives the full variable domain: NAGVMQNPRHLVRRRGQEARLRCSPMKGHSHVYWYRQLPEEGLKFMVYLQKENIIDESGMPKERFSAEFPKEGPSILRIQQVVRGDSAAYFCASSPPGQGQAGELFFGEGSRLTVL.

The chain couples TRBV4-3 to TRBJ2-7, with 10 bases identical to TRBD2. V was pared by 0 bases and J by 5 bases, with 4 bases of the junction left unmatched. The CDR3 covers 15 residues. CDR1 is LGHNA and CDR2 is YSLEER in the germline V gene. CDR3 loop: CASSQDSGRADEQYF. CDR3 nucleotide sequence: TGCGCCAGCAGCCAAGACAGCGGGAGGGCCGACGAGCAGTACTTC.

The chain is built from TRBV2 and TRBJ1-1; TRBD1 matches at 9 bases. This CDR3 comprises 17 residues. With V trimmed by 3 bases and J by 1 base, 9 bases remained unmatched. Germline values: CDR1 SNHLY, CDR2 FYNNEI. CDR3 loop: CASSDMGQGLQNTEAFF. Written as DNA, the CDR3 is TGTGCCAGCAGTGATATGGGACAGGGTCTACAGAACACTGAAGCTTTCTTT.

The chain joins TRBV5-1 to TRBJ2-5; 15 bases fit TRBD2. The CDR3 is 16 residues long. Germline V gives CDR1 SGHRS, CDR2 YFSETQ. V gave up 4 bases and J gave up 3 bases; unmatched junction bases: 4. The CDR3 protein is CASSPRTSGREETQYF. The CDR3, as DNA: TGCGCCAGCAGCCCCCGGACTAGCGGGAGGGAAGAGACCCAGTACTTC. Filled out from reference TRBV5-1 and TRBJ2-5, the complete variable domain reads KAGVTQTPRYLIKTRGQQVTLSCSPISGHRSVSWYQQTPGQGLQFLFEYFSETQRNKGNFPGRFSGRQFSNSRSEMNVSTLELGDSALYLCASSPRTSGREETQYFGPGTRLLVL.